The entry below describes one T cell receptor beta chain. Its antigen is unknown. The sample is drawn from a study of vaccination and CD4 T cells after COVID-19. Treatment given: roughly 11-day PBMC culture with coronavirus spike peptide pools or control peptides (ViraFEST assay). The Oncomine TCR Beta short-read assay was applied to DNA of cultured CD4+ T cells. Genomic DNA was drawn out of CD4+ T cells grown in culture. TCRdb re-called the PCR reads with MiXCR, one entry per CDR3 protein. The repertoire has about 18,000 distinct CDR3 sequences, 70% to 75% of them found once; the top ten carry roughly 15%. Germline V CDR1 and CDR2: MDHEN, SYDVKM. The V end lost 5 bases, the J end lost 4 bases, and 14 bases lay between the germline ends. The CDR3 loop spans 14 amino acids.

The sequenced sample consisted of CD4+ T cells from blood, cultured in vitro. J is TRBJ1-1 and V is TRBV28; D perhaps matches TRBD1 (6 bases). This TCR was sampled from a human donor who had recovered from COVID-19. The CDR3 DNA sequence: TGTGCCAGCAGTCAGGGTGGGGGCCCCACTGAAGCTTTCTTT. Protein: CASSQGGGPTEAFF.